This TCR beta chain was captured in a study of CD8 T cells in Susac syndrome. The CDR3 totals 22 residues. Germline lookup yields CDR1 SGDLS and CDR2 YYNGEE. J lost 2 bases, V lost 5 bases, and 21 bases had no gene match. General study results and limits: As the study acknowledged, the number of individuals in its TCR sequencing and HLA analysis was relatively small. In Susac syndrome, CD4+ T cell repertoires lacked any clonal expansion.

A word on this clonotype: Its antigen remains unknown.

Reverse transcription of 0.5 to 1 ug RNA was performed with random hexamers. The CDR3 of TCR beta was amplified by immunoSEQ multiplex PCR across 54 Vbeta and 13 Jbeta. MiXCR was run by TCRdb on the immunoSEQ multiplex PCR reads, yielding one entry per CDR3 protein. This table has roughly 150,000 distinct CDR3 sequences, approximately 95% appearing once. This receptor was identified in a human donor with Susac syndrome. The V call is TRBV9, the J call TRBJ2-1, with TRBD2 matching 14 bases. The sequenced sample was CD4+ T cells from PBMCs. CDR3 loop: CASSERLAGGQNIPVTYNEQFF. CDR3 DNA sequence: TGTGCCAGCAGTGAGAGACTAGCGGGGGGGCAAAATATCCCGGTGACCTACAATGAGCAGTTCTTC.